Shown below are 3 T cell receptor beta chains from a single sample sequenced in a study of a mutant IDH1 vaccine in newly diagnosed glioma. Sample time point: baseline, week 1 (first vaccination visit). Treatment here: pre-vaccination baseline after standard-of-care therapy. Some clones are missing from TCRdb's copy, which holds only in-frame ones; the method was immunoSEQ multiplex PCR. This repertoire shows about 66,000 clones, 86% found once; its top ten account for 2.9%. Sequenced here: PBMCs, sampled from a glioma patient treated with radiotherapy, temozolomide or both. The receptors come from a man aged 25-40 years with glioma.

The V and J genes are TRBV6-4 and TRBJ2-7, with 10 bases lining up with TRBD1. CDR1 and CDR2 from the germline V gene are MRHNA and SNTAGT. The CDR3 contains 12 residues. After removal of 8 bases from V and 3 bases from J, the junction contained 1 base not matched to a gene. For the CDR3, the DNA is TGTGCCAGCGGGACAGGGGACTACGAGCAGTACTTC. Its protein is CASGTGDYEQYF.

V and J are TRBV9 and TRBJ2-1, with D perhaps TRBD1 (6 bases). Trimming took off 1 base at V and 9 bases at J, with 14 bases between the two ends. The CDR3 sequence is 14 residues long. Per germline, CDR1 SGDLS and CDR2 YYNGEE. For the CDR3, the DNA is TGTGCCAGCAGCGTAAGCCAGGGGAAAGGTGAGCAGTTCTTC. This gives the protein CASSVSQGKGEQFF. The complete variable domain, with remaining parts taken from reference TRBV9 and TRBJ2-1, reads DSGVTQTPKHLITATGQRVTLRCSPRSGDLSVYWYQQSLDQGLQFLIQYYNGEERAKGNILERFSAQQFPDLHSELNLSSLELGDSALYFCASSVSQGKGEQFFGPGTRLTVL.

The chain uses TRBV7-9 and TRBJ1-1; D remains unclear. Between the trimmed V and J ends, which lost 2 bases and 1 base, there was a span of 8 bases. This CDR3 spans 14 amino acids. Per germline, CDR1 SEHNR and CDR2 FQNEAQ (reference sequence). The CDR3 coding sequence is TGTGCCAGCAGCTTAATGTCCTCGAACACTGAAGCTTTCTTT. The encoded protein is CASSLMSSNTEAFF.